The T cell receptor beta chain described here comes from a study of T cell clones after liver transplantation. The overall study: Pre-transplant mixed lymphocyte reactions yielded third-party-reactive TCRbeta sequences as comparators for graft-donor-reactive sequences. Patients counted as tolerant after at least one year off all immunosuppression, enzymes not exceeding twice normal.

To note about this clone: What it binds is unknown.

Notes on the study in general: In 5 of 8 subjects, circulating graft-donor-reactive CD4 TCRbeta sequences fell significantly after transplant.

The CDR3 contains 15 residues. V lost 5 bases to trimming and J lost 9 bases; unmatched junction nucleotides: 11. CDR1 and CDR2 from the germline V gene are SGHAT and FQNNGV. Libraries were prepared by immunoSEQ multiplex PCR; TCRdb keeps only in-frame clonotypes and omits some of them. The data show about 80,000 clones, with roughly 80% seen just once and less than 0.6% held by the top ten. J is TRBJ2-4 and V is TRBV11-2, with 9 bases aligning to TRBD1. This clonotype originated in a human patient who received a liver transplant. Some T cells may be transferred from the graft donor. The sample was CD4+ T cells from blood, taken approximately 45 months after liver transplant. The CDR3 protein is CASSLRTGVSVIQYF. CDR3 coding DNA: TGTGCCAGCAGCCTAAGGACAGGGGTTTCGGTCATTCAGTACTTC.